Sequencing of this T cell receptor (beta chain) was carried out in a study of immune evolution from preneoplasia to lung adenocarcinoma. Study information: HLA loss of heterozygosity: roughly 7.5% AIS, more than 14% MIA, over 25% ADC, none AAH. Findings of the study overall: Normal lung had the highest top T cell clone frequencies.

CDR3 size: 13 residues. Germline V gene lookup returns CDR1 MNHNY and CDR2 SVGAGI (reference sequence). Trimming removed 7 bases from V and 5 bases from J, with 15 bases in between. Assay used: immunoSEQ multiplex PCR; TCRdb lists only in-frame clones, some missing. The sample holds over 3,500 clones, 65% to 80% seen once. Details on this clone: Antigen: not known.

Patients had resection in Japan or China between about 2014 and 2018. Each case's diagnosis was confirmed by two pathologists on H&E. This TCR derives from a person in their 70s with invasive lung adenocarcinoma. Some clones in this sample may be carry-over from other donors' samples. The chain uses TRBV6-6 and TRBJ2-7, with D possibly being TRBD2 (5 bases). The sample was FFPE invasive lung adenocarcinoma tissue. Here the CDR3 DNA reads TGTGCCAGCAATCTAGCATCAGACAACGAGCAGTACTTC. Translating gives CASNLASDNEQYF.